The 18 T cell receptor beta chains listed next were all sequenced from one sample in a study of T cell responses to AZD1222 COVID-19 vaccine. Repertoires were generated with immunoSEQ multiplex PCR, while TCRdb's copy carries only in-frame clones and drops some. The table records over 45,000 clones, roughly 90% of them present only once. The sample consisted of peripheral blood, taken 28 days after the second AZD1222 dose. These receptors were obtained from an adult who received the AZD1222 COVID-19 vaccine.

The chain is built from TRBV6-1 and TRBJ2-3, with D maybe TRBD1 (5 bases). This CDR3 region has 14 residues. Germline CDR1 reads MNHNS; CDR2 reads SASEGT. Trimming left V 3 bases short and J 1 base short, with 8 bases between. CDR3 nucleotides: TGTGCCAGCAGTGAGGGGCAGCGCACAGATACGCAGTATTTT. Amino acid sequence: CASSEGQRTDTQYF.

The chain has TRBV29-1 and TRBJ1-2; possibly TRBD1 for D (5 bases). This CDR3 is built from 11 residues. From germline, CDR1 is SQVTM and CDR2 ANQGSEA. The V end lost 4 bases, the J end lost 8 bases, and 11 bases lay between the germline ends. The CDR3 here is CSVVVRGGYTF. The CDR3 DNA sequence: TGCAGCGTTGTGGTTAGGGGAGGCTACACCTTC.

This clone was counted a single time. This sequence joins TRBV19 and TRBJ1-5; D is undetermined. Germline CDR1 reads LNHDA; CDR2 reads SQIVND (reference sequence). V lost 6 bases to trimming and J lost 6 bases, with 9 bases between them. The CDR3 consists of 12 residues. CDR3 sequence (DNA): TGTGCCAGTAGCCTCGGGAGTCAGCCCCAGCATTTT. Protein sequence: CASSLGSQPQHF.

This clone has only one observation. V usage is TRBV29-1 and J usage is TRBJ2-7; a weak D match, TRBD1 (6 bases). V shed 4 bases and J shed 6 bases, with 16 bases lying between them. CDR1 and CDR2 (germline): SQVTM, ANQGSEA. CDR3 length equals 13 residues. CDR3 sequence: CSVGIWGQLEQYF. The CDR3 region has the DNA TGCAGCGTTGGTATCTGGGGGCAGCTCGAGCAGTACTTC.

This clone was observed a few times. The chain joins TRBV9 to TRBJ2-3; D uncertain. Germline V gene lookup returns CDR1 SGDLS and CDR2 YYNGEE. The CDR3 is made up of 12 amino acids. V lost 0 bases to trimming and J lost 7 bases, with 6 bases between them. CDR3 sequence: CASSVGGNTQYF. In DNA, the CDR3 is TGTGCCAGCAGCGTAGGAGGAAATACGCAGTATTTT.

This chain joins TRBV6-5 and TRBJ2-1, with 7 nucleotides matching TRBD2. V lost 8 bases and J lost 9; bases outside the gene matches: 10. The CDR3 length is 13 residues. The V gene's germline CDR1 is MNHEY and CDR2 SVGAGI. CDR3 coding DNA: TGTGCCAGCCTGGGGAGGGGTAATACTGAGCAGTTCTTC. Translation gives CASLGRGNTEQFF.

Here the CDR3 reads CASSEGLAGEVGDTQYF. In DNA, the CDR3 is TGTGCCAGCAGCGAGGGACTAGCGGGAGAGGTAGGAGATACGCAGTATTTT. The chain employs TRBV9 and TRBJ2-3; 14 bases line up with TRBD2. CDR1 is SGDLS, CDR2 YYNGEE, per germline. The J segment lost 5 bases and the V segment lost 3 bases, leaving 8 bases of the junction unmatched. CDR3 length: 17 amino acids.

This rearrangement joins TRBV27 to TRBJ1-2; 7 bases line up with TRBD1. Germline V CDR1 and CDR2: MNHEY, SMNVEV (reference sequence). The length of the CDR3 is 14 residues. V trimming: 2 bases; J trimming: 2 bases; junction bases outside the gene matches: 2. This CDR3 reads CASSLQGGNYGYTF. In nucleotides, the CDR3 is TGTGCCAGCAGTTTACAGGGGGGGAACTATGGCTACACCTTC.

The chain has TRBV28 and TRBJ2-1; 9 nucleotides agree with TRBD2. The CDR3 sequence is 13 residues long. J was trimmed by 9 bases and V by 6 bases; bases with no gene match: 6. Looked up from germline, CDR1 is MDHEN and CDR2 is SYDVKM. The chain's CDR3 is CASRTSGLGEQFF. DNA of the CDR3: TGTGCCAGCAGGACTAGCGGTTTGGGTGAGCAGTTCTTC.

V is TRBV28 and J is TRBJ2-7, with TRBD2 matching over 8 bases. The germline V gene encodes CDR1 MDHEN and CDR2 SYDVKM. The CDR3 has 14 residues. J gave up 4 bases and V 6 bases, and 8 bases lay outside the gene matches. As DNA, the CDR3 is TGTGCCAGCAGCTCAGCGGGAGTTAGATACGAGCAGTACTTC. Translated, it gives CASSSAGVRYEQYF.

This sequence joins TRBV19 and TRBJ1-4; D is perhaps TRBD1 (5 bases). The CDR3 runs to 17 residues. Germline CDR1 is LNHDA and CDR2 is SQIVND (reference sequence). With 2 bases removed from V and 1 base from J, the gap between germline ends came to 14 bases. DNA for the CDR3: TGTGCCAGTAGTATAATGGGGGGACTCGGAACTAATGAAAAACTGTTTTTT. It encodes CASSIMGGLGTNEKLFF.

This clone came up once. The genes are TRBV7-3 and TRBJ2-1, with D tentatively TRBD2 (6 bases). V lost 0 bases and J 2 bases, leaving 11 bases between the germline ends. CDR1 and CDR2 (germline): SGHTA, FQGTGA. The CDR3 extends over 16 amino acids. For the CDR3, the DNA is TGTGCCAGCAGCTTAACGTTTAGCGGTACCTACAATGAGCAGTTCTTC. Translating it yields CASSLTFSGTYNEQFF.

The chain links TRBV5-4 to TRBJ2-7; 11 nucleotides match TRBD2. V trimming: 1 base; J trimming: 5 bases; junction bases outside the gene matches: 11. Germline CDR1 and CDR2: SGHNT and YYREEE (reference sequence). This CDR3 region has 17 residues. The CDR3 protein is CASSLSNSGRALDEQYF. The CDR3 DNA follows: TGTGCCAGCAGCTTGTCTAATAGCGGGAGGGCCTTGGACGAGCAGTACTTC.

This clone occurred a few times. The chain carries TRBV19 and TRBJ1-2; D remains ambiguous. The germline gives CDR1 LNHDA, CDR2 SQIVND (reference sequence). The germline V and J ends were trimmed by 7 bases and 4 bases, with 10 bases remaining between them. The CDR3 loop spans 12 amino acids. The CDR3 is CASNPGGYGYTF. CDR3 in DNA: TGTGCCAGTAATCCGGGAGGCTATGGCTACACCTTC.

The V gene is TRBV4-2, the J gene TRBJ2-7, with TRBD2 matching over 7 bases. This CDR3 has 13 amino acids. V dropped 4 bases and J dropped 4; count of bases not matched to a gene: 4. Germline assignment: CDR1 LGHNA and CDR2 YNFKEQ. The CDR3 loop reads CASSPGLVYEQYF. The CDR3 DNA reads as TGTGCCAGCAGCCCTGGACTAGTTTACGAGCAGTACTTC.

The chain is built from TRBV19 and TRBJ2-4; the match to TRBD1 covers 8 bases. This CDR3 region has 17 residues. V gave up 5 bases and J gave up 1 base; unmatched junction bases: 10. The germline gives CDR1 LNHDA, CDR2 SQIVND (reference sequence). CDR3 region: CASSPPRQGSAKNIQYF. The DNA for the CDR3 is TGTGCCAGTAGTCCCCCTAGACAGGGGTCGGCCAAAAACATTCAGTACTTC.

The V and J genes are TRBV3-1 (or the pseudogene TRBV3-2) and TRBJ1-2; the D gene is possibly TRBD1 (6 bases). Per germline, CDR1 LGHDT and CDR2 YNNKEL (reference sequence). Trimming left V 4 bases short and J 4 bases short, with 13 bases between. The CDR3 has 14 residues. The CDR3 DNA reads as TGTGCCAGCAGCCTTCGCCAGGGGACCTATGGCTACACCTTC. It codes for CASSLRQGTYGYTF.

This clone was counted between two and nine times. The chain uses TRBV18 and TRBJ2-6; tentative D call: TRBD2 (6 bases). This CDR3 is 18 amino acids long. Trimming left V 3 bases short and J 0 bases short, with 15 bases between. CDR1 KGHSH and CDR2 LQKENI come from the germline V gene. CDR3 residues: CASSPYAGGTSGANVLTF. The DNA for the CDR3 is TGTGCCAGCTCACCTTATGCTGGGGGGACCTCTGGGGCCAACGTCCTGACTTTC. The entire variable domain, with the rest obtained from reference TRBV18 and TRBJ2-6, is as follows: NAGVMQNPRHLVRRRGQEARLRCSPMKGHSHVYWYRQLPEEGLKFMVYLQKENIIDESGMPKERFSAEFPKEGPSILRIQQVVRGDSAAYFCASSPYAGGTSGANVLTFGAGSRLTVL.